The 24 T cell receptor beta chains given below trace back to one sample, sequenced in a study of blood T cells in healthy people across ages. Together with a sample-barcoded 5' primer, a J-beta primer mix was included in a second PCR lasting about 6 to 11 cycles. From the 5' RACE reads, TCRdb called clonotypes with MiXCR, one entry per CDR3 protein. The sample shows over a million distinct CDR3 sequences, almost 25% of them seen only once. These data were also filed under a second study, of T cells of mothers and their children.

The sample was blood. These receptors all come from a girl under 10 years old in good health.

The genes are TRBV11-1 and TRBJ2-1, with D unresolved. The germline V gene encodes CDR1 SGHAT and CDR2 FQDESV (reference sequence). V gave up 2 bases and J gave up 4 bases, with 12 bases separating them. This CDR3 has 15 amino acids. The CDR3 region is CASSLFSGLYNEQFF. DNA for the CDR3: TGTGCCAGCAGCTTATTTTCCGGCCTTTACAATGAGCAGTTCTTC. Using reference TRBV11-1 and TRBJ2-1 for the parts outside the CDR3, the full variable domain is EAEVAQSPRYKITEKSQAVAFWCDPISGHATLYWYRQILGQGPELLVQFQDESVVDDSQLPKDRFSAERLKGVDSTLKIQPAELGDSAMYLCASSLFSGLYNEQFFGPGTRLTVL.

V is TRBV2 and J is TRBJ1-2, with D uncertain. Germline CDR1 is SNHLY and CDR2 is FYNNEI. The CDR3 runs to 15 residues. V lost 3 bases and J 8 bases, leaving 19 bases between the germline ends. CDR3 in amino acids: CASSERPQLDRGYTF. As DNA, the CDR3 is TGTGCCAGCAGTGAGAGGCCTCAACTTGATCGCGGCTACACCTTC.

The CDR3 region is CASSLALGSDGYTF. The CDR3 DNA reads TGTGCCAGCAGCTTAGCGCTGGGATCGGATGGCTACACCTTC. This chain joins TRBV7-9 and TRBJ1-2; D not resolved. The length of the CDR3 is 14 residues. Per germline, CDR1 SEHNR and CDR2 FQNEAQ (reference sequence). The V and J ends lost 0 bases and 6 bases respectively, with 11 bases between them.

This clonotype occurred a few times. The CDR3 sequence: CASSQDGGPPGANVLTF. DNA of the CDR3: TGTGCCAGCAGCCAAGACGGGGGCCCCCCTGGGGCCAACGTCCTGACTTTC. The chain is built from TRBV3-1 and TRBJ2-6; the D call may be TRBD1 or TRBD2 (6 bases each). Germline loops: CDR1 LGHDT, CDR2 YNNKEL (reference sequence). Trimming took off 0 bases at V and 2 bases at J, with 11 bases between the two ends. The CDR3 consists of 17 residues.

This clonotype was detected only a few times. This sequence joins TRBV5-4 and TRBJ2-5; D is unclear. The last part of the DNA fits TRBJ2-1 better; the J call may be wrong. The V gene's germline CDR1 is SGHNT and CDR2 YYREEE (reference sequence). This CDR3 comprises 14 residues. In DNA form, the CDR3 reads TGTGCCAGCAGCAAACTCGCCAACTACAATGAGCAGTTCTTC. Translation gives CASSKLANYNEQFF.

This chain links TRBV4-2 with TRBJ2-1; tentatively, D is TRBD2 (5 bases). CDR1 is LGHNA and CDR2 is YNFKEQ in the germline V gene. The CDR3 totals 14 residues. V lost 2 bases to trimming and J lost 4 bases, with 9 bases between them. CDR3 in DNA: TGTGCCAGCAGCCAATGGAGCGGTTACAATGAGCAGTTCTTC. This translates into CASSQWSGYNEQFF.

With respect to this clonotype: Mismatch with germline at one junction end may stem from a read error. The chain couples TRBV6-5 to TRBJ1-5; the D is unclear. This CDR3 spans 14 amino acids. In germline, CDR1 is MNHEY, CDR2 SVGAGI. CDR3 nucleotides: TGTGCCAGCAGGCTGTCCCCATTGGATCAACCCCAGCATTTT. This encodes CASRLSPLDQPQHF.

The rearrangement links TRBV25-1 to TRBJ2-2; either TRBD1 or TRBD2 may fit D (5 bases each). V lost 10 bases to trimming and J lost 7 bases, with 19 bases between them. This CDR3 region has 14 residues. The germline gives CDR1 MGHDK, CDR2 SYGVNS. The DNA for the CDR3 is TGTGCCACTCTAGTGACTCGGGGCATCGGGGAGCTGTTTTTT. Its protein product is CATLVTRGIGELFF.

The chain employs TRBV5-1 and TRBJ2-5; 7 nucleotides line up with TRBD2. CDR1 is SGHRS, CDR2 YFSETQ, per germline. This CDR3 is 14 amino acids long. J lost 3 bases, V lost 0 bases, and 2 bases had no gene match. CDR3: CASSLESGKETQYF. As DNA, the CDR3 is TGCGCCAGCAGCTTGGAGAGCGGGAAAGAGACCCAGTACTTC.

This clonotype was observed a handful of times. The V and J genes are TRBV11-2 and TRBJ1-1, with 9 bases lining up with TRBD1. The trim removed 3 bases at V and 4 bases at J, leaving 3 bases unmatched. The germline V gene encodes CDR1 SGHAT and CDR2 FQNNGV. The CDR3 is 14 residues long. CDR3 sequence reads: CASSFPQGATEAFF. CDR3 coding DNA: TGTGCCAGCAGCTTTCCACAGGGGGCCACTGAAGCTTTCTTT.

This clonotype came up a few times. V usage is TRBV7-3 and J usage is TRBJ1-6; D not resolved. Germline V gene data show CDR1 as SGHTA and CDR2 as FQGTGA. V was trimmed by 5 bases and J by 7 bases, leaving 9 bases between them. This CDR3 contains 13 residues. The CDR3 DNA reads as TGTGCCAGCAGCCGGGAGTGGAATTCACCCCTCCACTTT. Translation gives CASSREWNSPLHF.

This clonotype appeared a few times. The chain uses TRBV3-1 and TRBJ1-5, with no clear D. Per the germline V gene, CDR1 is LGHDT and CDR2 is YNNKEL (reference sequence). Trimming took 2 bases from V and 10 from J, leaving 9 bases between them. The CDR3 is 12 residues long. CDR3 DNA sequence: TGTGCCAGCAGCCAATATGTGGGTCCCCAGCATTTT. Encoded protein: CASSQYVGPQHF. Filled out from reference TRBV3-1 and TRBJ1-5, the complete variable domain reads DTAVSQTPKYLVTQMGNDKSIKCEQNLGHDTMYWYKQDSKKFLKIMFSYNNKELIINETVPNRFSPKSPDKAHLNLHINSLELGDSAVYFCASSQYVGPQHFGDGTRLSIL.

This chain joins TRBV25-1 and TRBJ2-1, with D maybe TRBD2 (5 bases). V was trimmed by 3 bases and J by 8 bases, leaving 11 bases between them. This CDR3 region has 13 residues. CDR1 is MGHDK and CDR2 is SYGVNS in the germline V gene. CDR3 DNA: TGTGCCAGCAGTGATTGGACTGGGGATGAGCAGTTCTTC. It yields the protein CASSDWTGDEQFF.

The gene calls are TRBV7-6 and TRBJ2-5; 11 nucleotides agree with TRBD2. Trimming cost V 5 bases and J 5 bases; bases outside gene matches: 10. Germline V gives CDR1 SGHVS, CDR2 FNYEAQ. This CDR3 is 16 amino acids long. The DNA for the CDR3 is TGTGCCAGCAGCATATATAGCGGGGGGGCCTCGGAGACCCAGTACTTC. This gives the protein CASSIYSGGASETQYF.

V usage is TRBV20-1 and J usage is TRBJ2-1, with TRBD2 matching 10 bases. This CDR3 is 14 amino acids long. Germline V CDR1 and CDR2: DFQATT, SNEGSKA (reference sequence). Trimming took 5 bases from V and 2 from J; bases not matched to a gene: 3. This CDR3 reads CSAQLAGTYNEQFF. The CDR3 DNA sequence: TGCAGTGCTCAACTAGCGGGGACCTACAATGAGCAGTTCTTC.

V gene TRBV9 combines with J gene TRBJ2-5; 12 positions agree with TRBD2. Per the germline V gene, CDR1 is SGDLS and CDR2 is YYNGEE. With V trimmed by 1 base and J by 11 bases, 3 bases remained unmatched. The CDR3 is 13 residues long. The CDR3 loop is CASSVTGTSGQYF. Written as DNA, the CDR3 is TGTGCCAGCAGCGTAACTGGGACTAGCGGGCAGTACTTC.

The chain employs TRBV28 and TRBJ2-6; 7 bases agree with TRBD2. This CDR3 region has 18 residues. The germline V gene encodes CDR1 MDHEN and CDR2 SYDVKM. With V trimmed by 3 bases and J by 2 bases, 10 bases remained unmatched. CDR3 nucleotides: TGTGCCAGCAGTTTTTTATTCGCGGGGGTTCCTGGGGCCAACGTCCTGACTTTC. Translation gives CASSFLFAGVPGANVLTF.

This chain connects TRBV9 to TRBJ2-3; D gene ambiguous. V was cut by 1 base and J by 5 bases, with 5 bases left in between. Germline CDR1 reads SGDLS; CDR2 reads YYNGEE. This CDR3 is 12 amino acids long. The CDR3 nucleotides are TGTGCCAGCAGCGTATCCGAAGATACGCAGTATTTT. It is translated as CASSVSEDTQYF.

The chain employs TRBV10-3 and TRBJ2-1; 10 nucleotides align to TRBD1. V lost 11 bases and J lost 9; bases outside the gene matches: 16. In germline, CDR1 is ENHRY, CDR2 SYGVKD. The CDR3 is 15 residues long. The CDR3 is CASGPGQGEIGEQFF. In nucleotides, the CDR3 is TGTGCCTCTGGCCCTGGACAGGGGGAAATCGGTGAGCAGTTCTTC.

The chain recombines TRBV6-2 or TRBV6-3 with TRBJ2-5; 7 bases map to TRBD2. The J call is in doubt because the DNA end fits TRBJ2-7 better. The germline V gene encodes CDR1 MNHEY and CDR2 SVGEGT. The CDR3 is made up of 15 amino acids. The CDR3 region is CASRGRREDSYEQYF. Written as DNA, the CDR3 is TGTGCCAGCAGGGGACGACGGGAGGACTCCTACGAGCAGTACTTC.

This clonotype has more than one count but fewer than ten. The rearrangement links TRBV29-1 to TRBJ1-2; D perhaps matches TRBD1 (5 bases). The CDR3 covers 14 residues. Trimming took off 2 bases at V and 0 bases at J, with 10 bases between the two ends. Germline CDR1 reads SQVTM; CDR2 reads ANQGSEA. CDR3 sequence: CSVESGTANYGYTF. CDR3 coding DNA: TGCAGCGTTGAAAGTGGGACGGCTAACTATGGCTACACCTTC. The full variable domain, completed using reference TRBV29-1 and TRBJ1-2, is SAVISQKPSRDICQRGTSLTIQCQVDSQVTMMFWYRQQPGQSLTLIATANQGSEATYESGFVIDKFPISRPNLTFSTLTVSNMSPEDSSIYLCSVESGTANYGYTFGSGTRLTVV.

This clonotype turned up a few times. The chain carries TRBV20-1 and TRBJ2-7, with 8 bases identical to TRBD2. Germline CDR1 DFQATT, CDR2 SNEGSKA (reference sequence). The CDR3 extends over 12 amino acids. V was pared by 6 bases and J by 9 bases, with 10 bases of the junction left unmatched. The CDR3 bases are TGCAGTGCCCCGGGGGGGGGCGAAGGGCAGTACTTC. Translating it yields CSAPGGGEGQYF.

Only a few counts were recorded for this clonotype. In DNA form, the CDR3 reads TGCGCCAGCAGCCCGGGCCTCCTCGTCGCGAACGAGCAGTACTTC. It translates to CASSPGLLVANEQYF. V and J are TRBV5-1 and TRBJ2-7; no clear D gene. Trimming pared 4 bases from V and 5 bases from J, leaving 19 bases between. Germline CDR1 reads SGHRS; CDR2 reads YFSETQ. CDR3 length: 15 amino acids.

This clonotype occurred a few times. This sequence joins TRBV21-1 and TRBJ2-4; the table assigns TRBD1, which was not confirmed against the DNA. TRBV21-1 is a listed pseudogene. CDR3 length: 14 residues. The CDR3 DNA reads TGTGCCAGCAGGAGGGGGCGGCTTAAAAACATTCAGTACTTC. This encodes CASRRGRLKNIQYF.